The present entry profiles one T cell receptor (beta chain) with its context. This sample was taken from a study of T cell changes during pregnancy in multiple sclerosis. Trimming left V 5 bases short and J 4 bases short, with 15 bases between. This CDR3 comprises 14 residues. Germline CDR1 SGHNT, CDR2 YYREEE (reference sequence). Only in-frame clones appear in the TCRdb table, and some are missing; sequencing was by immunoSEQ multiplex PCR. Altogether some 100,000 clones are present, over 85% being singletons, with the ten largest covering under 1.5%. This TCR was sampled from a female donor with multiple sclerosis, enrolled in a pregnancy study. The chain uses TRBV5-4 and TRBJ2-5, with a tentative D call TRBD2 (7 bases). This sample comprised peripheral blood, obtained in the second trimester of pregnancy. This CDR3 is CASSRGGAGETQYF. CDR3 sequence (DNA): TGTGCCAGCAGTCGAGGGGGGGCCGGAGAGACCCAGTACTTC.